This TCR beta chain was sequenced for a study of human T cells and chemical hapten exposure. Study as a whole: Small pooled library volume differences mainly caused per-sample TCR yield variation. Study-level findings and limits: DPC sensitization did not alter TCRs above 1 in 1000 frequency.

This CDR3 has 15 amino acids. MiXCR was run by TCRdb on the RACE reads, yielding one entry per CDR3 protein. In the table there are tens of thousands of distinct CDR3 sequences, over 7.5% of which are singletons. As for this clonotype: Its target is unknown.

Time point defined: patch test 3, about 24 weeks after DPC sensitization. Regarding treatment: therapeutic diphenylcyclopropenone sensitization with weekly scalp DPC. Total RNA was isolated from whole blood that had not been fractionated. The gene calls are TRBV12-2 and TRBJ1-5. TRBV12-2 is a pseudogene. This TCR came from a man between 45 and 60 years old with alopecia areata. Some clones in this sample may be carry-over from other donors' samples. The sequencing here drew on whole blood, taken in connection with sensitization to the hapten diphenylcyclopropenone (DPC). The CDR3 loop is CASRFLPAGNQPQHF. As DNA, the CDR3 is TGTGCAAGTCGCTTCCTCCCGGCGGGCAATCAGCCCCAGCATTTT.